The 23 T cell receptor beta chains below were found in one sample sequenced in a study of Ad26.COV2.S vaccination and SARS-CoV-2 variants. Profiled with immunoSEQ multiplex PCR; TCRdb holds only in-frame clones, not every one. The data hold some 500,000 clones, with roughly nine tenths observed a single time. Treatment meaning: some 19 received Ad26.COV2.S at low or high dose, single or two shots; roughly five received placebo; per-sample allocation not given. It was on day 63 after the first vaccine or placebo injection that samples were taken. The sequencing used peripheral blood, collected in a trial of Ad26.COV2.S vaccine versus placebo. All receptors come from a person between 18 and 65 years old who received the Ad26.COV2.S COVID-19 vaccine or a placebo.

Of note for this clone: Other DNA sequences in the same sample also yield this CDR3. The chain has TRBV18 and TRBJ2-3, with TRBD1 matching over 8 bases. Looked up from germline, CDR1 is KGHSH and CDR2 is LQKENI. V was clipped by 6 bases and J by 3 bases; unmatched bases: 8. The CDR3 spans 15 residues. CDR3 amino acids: CASSPGQGKTDTQYF. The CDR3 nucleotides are TGTGCCAGCTCCCCCGGACAGGGAAAAACAGATACGCAGTATTTT.

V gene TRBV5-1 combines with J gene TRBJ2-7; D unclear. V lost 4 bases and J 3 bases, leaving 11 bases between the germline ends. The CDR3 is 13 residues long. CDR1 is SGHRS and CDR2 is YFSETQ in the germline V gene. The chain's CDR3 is CASSPTLNYEQYF. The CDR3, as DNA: TGCGCCAGCAGCCCGACCCTTAACTACGAGCAGTACTTC.

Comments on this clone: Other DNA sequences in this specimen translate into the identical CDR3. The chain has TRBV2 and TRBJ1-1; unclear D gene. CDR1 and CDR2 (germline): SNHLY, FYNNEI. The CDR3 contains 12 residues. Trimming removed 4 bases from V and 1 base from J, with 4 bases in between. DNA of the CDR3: TGTGCCAGCAGTGTAGGGAACACTGAAGCTTTCTTT. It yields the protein CASSVGNTEAFF. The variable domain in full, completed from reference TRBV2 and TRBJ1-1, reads EPEVTQTPSHQVTQMGQEVILRCVPISNHLYFYWYRQILGQKVEFLVSFYNNEISEKSEIFDDQFSVERPDGSNFTLKIRSTKLEDSAMYFCASSVGNTEAFFGQGTRLTVV.

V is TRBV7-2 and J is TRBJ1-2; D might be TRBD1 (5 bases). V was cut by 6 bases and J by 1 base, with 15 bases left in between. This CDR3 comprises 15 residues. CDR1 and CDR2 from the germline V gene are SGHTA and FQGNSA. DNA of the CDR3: TGTGCCAGCAGGTCCCCGGGACGCAGTAACTATGGCTACACCTTC. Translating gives CASRSPGRSNYGYTF. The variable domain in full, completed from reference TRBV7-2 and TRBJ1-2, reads GAGVSQSPSNKVTEKGKDVELRCDPISGHTALYWYRQSLGQGLEFLIYFQGNSAPDKSGLPSDRFSAERTGGSVSTLTIQRTQQEDSAVYLCASRSPGRSNYGYTFGSGTRLTVV.

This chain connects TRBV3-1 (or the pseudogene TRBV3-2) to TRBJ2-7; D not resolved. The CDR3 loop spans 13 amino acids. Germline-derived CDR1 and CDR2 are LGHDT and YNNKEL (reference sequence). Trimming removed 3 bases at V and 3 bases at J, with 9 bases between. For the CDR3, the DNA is TGTGCCAGCAGCCACTCGGGCAGCTACGAGCAGTACGTC. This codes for CASSHSGSYEQYV.

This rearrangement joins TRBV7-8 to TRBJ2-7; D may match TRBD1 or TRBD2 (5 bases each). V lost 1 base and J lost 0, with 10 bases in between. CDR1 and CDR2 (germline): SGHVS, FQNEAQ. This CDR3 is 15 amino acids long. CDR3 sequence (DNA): TGTGCCAGCAGCTTAGGAAGGGGACCCTCCTACGAGCAGTACGTC. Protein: CASSLGRGPSYEQYV.

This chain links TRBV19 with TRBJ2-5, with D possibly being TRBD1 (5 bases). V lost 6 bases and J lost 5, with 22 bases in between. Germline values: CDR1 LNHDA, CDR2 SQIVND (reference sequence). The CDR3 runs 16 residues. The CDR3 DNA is TGTGCCAGTAGCCGACGGACGAGGCAGGGTATGGAGACCCAGTACTTC. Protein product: CASSRRTRQGMETQYF.

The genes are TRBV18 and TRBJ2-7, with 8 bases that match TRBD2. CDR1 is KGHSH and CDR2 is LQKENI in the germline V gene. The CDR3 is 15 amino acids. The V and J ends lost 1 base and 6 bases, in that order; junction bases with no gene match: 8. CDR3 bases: TGTGCCAGCTCACCACAAACGGGGGGGCCGTCCGAGCAGTACTTC. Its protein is CASSPQTGGPSEQYF.

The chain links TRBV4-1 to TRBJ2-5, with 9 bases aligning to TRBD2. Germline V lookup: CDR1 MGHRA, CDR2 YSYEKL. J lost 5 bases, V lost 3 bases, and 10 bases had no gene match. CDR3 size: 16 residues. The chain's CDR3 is CASSQRLRGGAETQYF. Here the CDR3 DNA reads TGCGCCAGCAGCCAGCGGTTGCGCGGGGGGGCTGAGACCCAGTACTTC.

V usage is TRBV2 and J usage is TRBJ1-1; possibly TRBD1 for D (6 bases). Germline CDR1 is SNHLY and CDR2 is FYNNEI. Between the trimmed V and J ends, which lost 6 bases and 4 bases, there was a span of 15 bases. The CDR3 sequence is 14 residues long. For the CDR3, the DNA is TGTGCCAGCAGGGAACAGGGAGTTGGCACTGAAGCTTTCTTT. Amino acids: CASREQGVGTEAFF.

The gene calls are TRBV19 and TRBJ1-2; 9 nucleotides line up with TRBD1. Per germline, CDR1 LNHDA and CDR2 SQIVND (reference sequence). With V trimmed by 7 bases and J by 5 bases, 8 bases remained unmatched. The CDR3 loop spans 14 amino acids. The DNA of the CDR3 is TGTGCCAGTACCTTGGACAGGGGAGGATATGGCTACACCTTC. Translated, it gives CASTLDRGGYGYTF.

For the CDR3, the DNA is TGTGCCAGCAGTGAGGGCTACAGAAACACCATATATTTT. Translation gives CASSEGYRNTIYF. The chain combines TRBV7-2 with TRBJ1-3; D not resolved. With 6 bases removed from V and 5 bases from J, the gap between germline ends came to 11 bases. There are 13 residues in the CDR3. CDR1 and CDR2 (germline): SGHTA, FQGNSA.

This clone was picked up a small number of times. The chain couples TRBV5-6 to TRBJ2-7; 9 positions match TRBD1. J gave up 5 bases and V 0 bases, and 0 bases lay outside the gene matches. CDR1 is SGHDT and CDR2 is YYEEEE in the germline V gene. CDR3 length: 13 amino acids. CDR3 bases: TGTGCCAGCAGCTTGGACAGGGGGCACGAGCAGTACTTC. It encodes CASSLDRGHEQYF.

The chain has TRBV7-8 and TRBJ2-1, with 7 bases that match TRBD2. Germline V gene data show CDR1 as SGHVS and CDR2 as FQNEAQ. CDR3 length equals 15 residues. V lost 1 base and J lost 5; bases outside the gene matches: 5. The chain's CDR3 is CASSLVGGGHNEQFF. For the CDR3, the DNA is TGTGCCAGCAGCTTAGTGGGCGGGGGACACAATGAGCAGTTCTTC.

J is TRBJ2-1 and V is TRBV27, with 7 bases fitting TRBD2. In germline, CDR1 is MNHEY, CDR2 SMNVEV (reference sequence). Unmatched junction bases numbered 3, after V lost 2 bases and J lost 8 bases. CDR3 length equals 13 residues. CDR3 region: CASSLGLVDEQFF. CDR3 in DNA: TGTGCCAGCAGTTTAGGACTAGTTGATGAGCAGTTCTTC.

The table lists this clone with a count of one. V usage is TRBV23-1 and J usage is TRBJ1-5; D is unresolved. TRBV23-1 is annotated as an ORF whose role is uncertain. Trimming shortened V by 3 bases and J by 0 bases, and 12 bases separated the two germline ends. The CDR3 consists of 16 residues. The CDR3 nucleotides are TGCGCCAGCAGTCAGCCGACGGTCCATAGCAATCAGCCCCAGCATTTT. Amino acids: CASSQPTVHSNQPQHF.

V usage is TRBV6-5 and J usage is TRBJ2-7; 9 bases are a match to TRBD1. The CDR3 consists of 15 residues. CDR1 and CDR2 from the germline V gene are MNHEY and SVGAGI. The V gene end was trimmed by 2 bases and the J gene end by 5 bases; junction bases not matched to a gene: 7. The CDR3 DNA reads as TGTGCCAGCAGTTACCGAGGGACAGGGATAGACGAGCAGTACTTC. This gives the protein CASSYRGTGIDEQYF.

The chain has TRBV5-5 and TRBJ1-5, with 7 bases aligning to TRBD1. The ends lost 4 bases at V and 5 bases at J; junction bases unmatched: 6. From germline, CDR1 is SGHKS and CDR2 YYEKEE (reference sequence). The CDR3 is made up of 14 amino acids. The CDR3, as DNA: TGTGCCAGCAGCCGGGGGACAGTCGATCAGCCCCAGCATTTT. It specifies CASSRGTVDQPQHF.

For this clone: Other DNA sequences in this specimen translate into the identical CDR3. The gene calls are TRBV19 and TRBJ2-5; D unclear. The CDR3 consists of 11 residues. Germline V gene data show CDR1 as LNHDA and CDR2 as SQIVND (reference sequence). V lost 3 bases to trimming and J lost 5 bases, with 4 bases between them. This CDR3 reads CASSIRETQYF. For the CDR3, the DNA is TGTGCCAGTAGTATTAGGGAGACCCAGTACTTC.

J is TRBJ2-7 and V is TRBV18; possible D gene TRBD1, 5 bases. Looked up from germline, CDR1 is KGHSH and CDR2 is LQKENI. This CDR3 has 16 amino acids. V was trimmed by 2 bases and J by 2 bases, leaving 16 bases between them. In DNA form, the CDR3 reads TGTGCCAGCTCACCAAAGGGCCTAACAGGAGCCTACGAGCAGTACTTC. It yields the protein CASSPKGLTGAYEQYF.

CDR3 amino acids: CASSITRGDRGVNEQFF. DNA of the CDR3: TGTGCCAGTAGTATAACCCGGGGGGACAGGGGAGTCAATGAGCAGTTCTTC. V gene TRBV19 combines with J gene TRBJ2-1, with 10 bases lining up with TRBD1. CDR1 is LNHDA and CDR2 is SQIVND in the germline V gene (reference sequence). The CDR3 is 17 residues long. The ends lost 2 bases at V and 6 bases at J; junction bases unmatched: 10.

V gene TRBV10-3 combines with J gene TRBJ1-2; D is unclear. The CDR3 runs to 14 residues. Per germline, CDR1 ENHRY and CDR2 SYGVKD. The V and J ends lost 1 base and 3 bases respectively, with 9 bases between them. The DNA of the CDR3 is TGTGCCATCAGTGAGTGGATGGTAGACTATGGCTACACCTTC. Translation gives CAISEWMVDYGYTF.

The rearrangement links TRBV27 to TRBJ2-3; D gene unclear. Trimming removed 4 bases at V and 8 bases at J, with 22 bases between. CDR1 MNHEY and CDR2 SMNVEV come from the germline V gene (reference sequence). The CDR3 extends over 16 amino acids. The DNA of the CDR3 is TGTGCCAGCAGTTCAGCATCAGGATTCCTACTCGGTACGCAGTATTTT. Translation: CASSSASGFLLGTQYF.